The 30 T cell receptor beta chains listed next were all sequenced from one sample in a study of blood T cell repertoires in COVID-19. Sequenced by immunoSEQ multiplex PCR; TCRdb stores in-frame clones only, minus some. The repertoire has about 160,000 clones, roughly 84% of them found once; the top ten carry 9.1%. Material: peripheral blood. Receptors were obtained from a woman of 80 years or more with active or convalescent COVID-19.

CDR3 in DNA: TGTGCCAGTAGTTACAGGGGGGATAATTCACCCCTCCACTTT. It translates to CASSYRGDNSPLHF. The chain carries TRBV19 and TRBJ1-6; 8 positions match TRBD1. The CDR3 covers 14 residues. The trim removed 5 bases at V and 5 bases at J, leaving 2 bases unmatched. Germline V lookup: CDR1 LNHDA, CDR2 SQIVND (reference sequence).

This chain uses TRBV3-1 (or the pseudogene TRBV3-2) with TRBJ2-2; 7 nucleotides line up with TRBD1. Germline V gives CDR1 LGHDT, CDR2 YNNKEL (reference sequence). J was trimmed by 0 bases and V by 0 bases; bases with no gene match: 19. This CDR3 contains 22 residues. Here the CDR3 reads CASSQDPYRDSNKPTNTGELFF. The CDR3 nucleotides read TGTGCCAGCAGCCAAGACCCATACCGGGACAGCAATAAACCTACGAACACCGGGGAGCTGTTTTTT.

A remark on this clone: In the same sample, other DNA sequences code for this CDR3. The J gene is TRBJ1-1, the V gene TRBV6-5; D possibly corresponds to TRBD1 (5 bases). The V gene's germline CDR1 is MNHEY and CDR2 SVGAGI. The CDR3 length is 13 residues. Trimming stripped 6 bases from V and 5 bases from J, with 13 bases between. DNA of the CDR3: TGTGCCAGCAGCCGCGGGGGGGGGACTGAAGCTTTCTTT. Its translation: CASSRGGGTEAFF.

The chain links TRBV5-1 to TRBJ2-3; D gene unclear. Germline V gene lookup returns CDR1 SGHRS and CDR2 YFSETQ. Trimming pared 1 base from V and 3 bases from J, leaving 9 bases between. The CDR3 runs 14 residues. The CDR3 DNA sequence: TGCGCCAGCAGCTTGTTAACAAATACAGATACGCAGTATTTT. This codes for CASSLLTNTDTQYF. Variable domain in full (rest from reference TRBV5-1 and TRBJ2-3): KAGVTQTPRYLIKTRGQQVTLSCSPISGHRSVSWYQQTPGQGLQFLFEYFSETQRNKGNFPGRFSGRQFSNSRSEMNVSTLELGDSALYLCASSLLTNTDTQYFGPGTRLTVL.

The chain combines TRBV11-1 with TRBJ1-1; 7 bases align to TRBD1. The germline V gene has CDR1 SGHAT and CDR2 FQDESV (reference sequence). The CDR3 extends over 14 amino acids. V lost 3 bases and J lost 2; bases outside the gene matches: 3. Written as DNA, the CDR3 is TGTGCCAGCAGCTTTGGGACAGCAAACACTGAAGCTTTCTTT. Encoded protein: CASSFGTANTEAFF. The entire variable domain, with the rest obtained from reference TRBV11-1 and TRBJ1-1, is as follows: EAEVAQSPRYKITEKSQAVAFWCDPISGHATLYWYRQILGQGPELLVQFQDESVVDDSQLPKDRFSAERLKGVDSTLKIQPAELGDSAMYLCASSFGTANTEAFFGQGTRLTVV.

The chain combines TRBV20-1 with TRBJ2-1; weak D call: TRBD2 (5 bases). Germline V gene sequence: CDR1 DFQATT, CDR2 SNEGSKA (reference sequence). V lost 3 bases and J 5 bases, leaving 5 bases between the germline ends. The CDR3 loop spans 11 amino acids. CDR3 DNA: TGCAGTGCTAGGCGGGACAATGAGCAGTTCTTC. It specifies CSARRDNEQFF.

The chain carries TRBV11-2 and TRBJ2-5; a weak D match, TRBD2 (6 bases). Germline lookup yields CDR1 SGHAT and CDR2 FQNNGV. Trimming stripped 5 bases from V and 4 bases from J, with 20 bases between. The CDR3 extends over 16 amino acids. The CDR3 sequence is CASSRSGFRRVETQYF. The CDR3 bases are TGTGCCAGCAGCCGGTCGGGATTTAGGAGGGTAGAGACCCAGTACTTC.

The chain employs TRBV28 and TRBJ1-3; unclear D gene. V was pared by 2 bases and J by 0 bases, with 5 bases between. Germline V lookup: CDR1 MDHEN, CDR2 SYDVKM. The CDR3 contains 14 residues. The CDR3 loop is CASSLAGSGNTIYF. CDR3 in DNA: TGTGCCAGCAGTTTAGCAGGCTCTGGAAACACCATATATTTT.

V gene TRBV11-3 combines with J gene TRBJ2-7; tentative D call: TRBD1 (6 bases). The CDR3 extends over 13 amino acids. The V and J ends lost 7 bases and 6 bases respectively, with 16 bases between them. The germline gives CDR1 SGHNT, CDR2 YENEEA. The CDR3 region has the DNA TGTGCCAGCACCCGGACAGAAATTGGCGAGCAGTACTTC. Amino acid sequence: CASTRTEIGEQYF.

The chain employs TRBV19 and TRBJ2-1; TRBD2 aligns across 9 bases. Unmatched junction bases numbered 4, after V lost 5 bases and J lost 2 bases. The CDR3 contains 15 residues. From germline, CDR1 is LNHDA and CDR2 SQIVND (reference sequence). The DNA for the CDR3 is TGTGCCAGTAGTGCCGCTAGCGGGACCTACAATGAGCAGTTCTTC. Translating it yields CASSAASGTYNEQFF.

The V and J genes are TRBV27 and TRBJ2-3; D is possibly TRBD2 (6 bases). In germline, CDR1 is MNHEY, CDR2 SMNVEV (reference sequence). The CDR3 length is 15 residues. V was pared by 7 bases and J by 5 bases, with 19 bases between. The CDR3 loop reads CASTSGWAGGDTQYF. The CDR3 nucleotides read TGTGCCAGCACTTCAGGGTGGGCCGGGGGAGATACGCAGTATTTT.

This chain uses TRBV21-1 with TRBJ1-1; no check of the table's D call, TRBD1, against the DNA was made. TRBV21-1 is described as a pseudogene. The CDR3 covers 18 residues. The CDR3 here is CASSQRGREGAIGTEAFF. The CDR3 DNA reads TGTGCCAGCAGCCAAAGAGGAAGAGAGGGGGCAATTGGGACTGAAGCTTTCTTT.

The chain has TRBV27 and TRBJ1-1; TRBD1 aligns across 10 bases. Germline trimming cut 5 bases from V and 4 bases from J; bases unmatched to any gene: 10. This CDR3 has 16 amino acids. CDR1 MNHEY and CDR2 SMNVEV come from the germline V gene (reference sequence). CDR3 residues: CASSPRTGGPGTEAFF. The CDR3 DNA follows: TGTGCCAGCAGTCCGAGGACAGGGGGTCCTGGCACTGAAGCTTTCTTT.

The chain has TRBV4-1 and TRBJ2-3; D perhaps matches TRBD2 (5 bases). The germline V gene has CDR1 MGHRA and CDR2 YSYEKL. CDR3 size: 16 residues. V dropped 1 base and J dropped 2 bases, with 13 bases sitting between them. The DNA for the CDR3 is TGCGCCAGCAGCCAAGTGGACTTACCCTTCACAGATACGCAGTATTTT. This sequence encodes CASSQVDLPFTDTQYF.

This sequence joins TRBV24-1 and TRBJ1-2, with D tentatively TRBD1 (6 bases). V was pared by 4 bases and J by 7 bases, with 15 bases between. Germline V CDR1 and CDR2: KGHDR, SFDVKD. CDR3 length: 14 residues. The CDR3 here is CATSDTNRESGYTF. CDR3 in DNA: TGTGCCACCAGTGACACGAACAGGGAGAGTGGCTACACCTTC.

V is TRBV6-4 and J is TRBJ1-6; maybe TRBD1 (6 bases). CDR1 and CDR2 from the germline V gene are MRHNA and SNTAGT. The V and J ends lost 2 bases and 5 bases respectively, with 19 bases between them. There are 18 residues in the CDR3. The CDR3 loop is CASSDGTTGNSHNSPLHF. CDR3 sequence (DNA): TGTGCCAGCAGTGACGGCACAACAGGGAACTCTCATAATTCACCCCTCCACTTT.

The V gene is TRBV2, the J gene TRBJ1-2, with D possibly being TRBD1 (5 bases). Germline CDR1 reads SNHLY; CDR2 reads FYNNEI. Between the trimmed V and J ends, which lost 3 bases and 6 bases, there was a span of 14 bases. The CDR3 extends over 14 amino acids. CDR3 in amino acids: CASSDWQGGDGYTF. The CDR3 nucleotides are TGTGCCAGCAGTGACTGGCAGGGAGGGGATGGCTACACCTTC.

This CDR3 reads CASGPGQGFDEQYF. The CDR3 DNA follows: TGCGCCAGCGGGCCGGGACAGGGGTTCGACGAGCAGTACTTC. This chain joins TRBV5-1 and TRBJ2-7; TRBD1 matches 10 bases. CDR1 SGHRS and CDR2 YFSETQ come from the germline V gene. The CDR3 runs 14 residues. With 7 bases clipped from V and 5 bases from J, the junction kept 9 bases outside the gene matches.

This clone showed up just once. The genes are TRBV5-4 and TRBJ2-3; the match to TRBD1 covers 7 bases. Germline CDR1 and CDR2: SGHNT and YYREEE (reference sequence). The CDR3 totals 14 residues. The ends lost 10 bases at V and 2 bases at J; junction bases unmatched: 10. CDR3 in DNA: TGTGCCCCCAGAGGGACAGACAACACAGATACGCAGTATTTT. Protein: CAPRGTDNTDTQYF.

This clone was found a few times. The V gene is TRBV7-9, the J gene TRBJ2-4; 7 positions agree with TRBD1. Germline V gives CDR1 SEHNR, CDR2 FQNEAQ (reference sequence). With V trimmed by 5 bases and J by 7 bases, 8 bases remained unmatched. This CDR3 comprises 14 residues. The CDR3 protein is CASSIDRVGNIQYF. CDR3 nucleotide sequence: TGTGCCAGCAGCATAGACAGGGTAGGGAACATTCAGTACTTC.

CDR3 protein: CASSQPSGGLSYNEQFF. The CDR3 DNA follows: TGTGCCAGCAGCCAACCTAGCGGGGGCCTCTCCTACAATGAGCAGTTCTTC. The V call is TRBV14, the J call TRBJ2-1, with 10 bases matching TRBD2. V trimming: 2 bases; J trimming: 0 bases; junction bases outside the gene matches: 4. In germline, CDR1 is SGHDN, CDR2 FVKESK. The length of the CDR3 is 17 residues.

This sequence joins TRBV18 and TRBJ1-5; a weak D match, TRBD1 (6 bases). This CDR3 comprises 16 residues. V lost 4 bases to trimming and J lost 6 bases, with 19 bases between them. CDR1 and CDR2 from the germline V gene are KGHSH and LQKENI. The CDR3 DNA reads as TGTGCCAGCTCACTGAGCGCGGGGGCAGGCGGTCAGCCCCAGCATTTT. Encoded protein: CASSLSAGAGGQPQHF.

This clone has just one count. This chain links TRBV12-3 or TRBV12-4 with TRBJ2-5; D is perhaps TRBD2 (7 bases). Trimming stripped 9 bases from V and 5 bases from J, with 16 bases between. The CDR3 is 13 residues long. The CDR3 region has the DNA TGTGCCAGTTCTCGGGGGGCCCAGGAGACCCAGTACTTC. This sequence encodes CASSRGAQETQYF.

The chain combines TRBV6-2 or TRBV6-3 with TRBJ1-5; D call uncertain. From germline, CDR1 is MNHEY and CDR2 SVGEGT. This CDR3 region has 13 residues. The V and J ends lost 2 bases and 6 bases respectively, with 8 bases between them. CDR3 coding DNA: TGTGCCAGCAGTTACCGGTATTTTCAGCCCCAGCATTTT. Its protein product is CASSYRYFQPQHF.

The chain joins TRBV5-1 to TRBJ1-1; maybe TRBD1 (6 bases). Germline V CDR1 and CDR2: SGHRS, YFSETQ. Trimming left V 3 bases short and J 1 base short, with 13 bases between. The CDR3 is 15 residues long. CDR3 in amino acids: CASSSLGTPNTEAFF. For the CDR3, the DNA is TGCGCCAGCAGCTCCCTAGGGACACCGAACACTGAAGCTTTCTTT. The full variable domain, completed using reference TRBV5-1 and TRBJ1-1, is KAGVTQTPRYLIKTRGQQVTLSCSPISGHRSVSWYQQTPGQGLQFLFEYFSETQRNKGNFPGRFSGRQFSNSRSEMNVSTLELGDSALYLCASSSLGTPNTEAFFGQGTRLTVV.

The chain combines TRBV6-4 with TRBJ2-7; D perhaps matches TRBD2 (6 bases). CDR3 size: 13 residues. Germline V gene data show CDR1 as MRHNA and CDR2 as SNTAGT. V was pared by 6 bases and J by 5 bases, with 14 bases between. CDR3 nucleotides: TGTGCCAGCAGCCGGGAGCTATCCGACGAGCAGTACTTC. This sequence encodes CASSRELSDEQYF.

This clone was observed a few times. The chain combines TRBV5-1 with TRBJ2-1; D is possibly TRBD1 (5 bases). The CDR3 runs 15 residues. The V gene lost 0 bases and the J gene lost 0 bases, with 7 bases spanning the gap. Germline V gives CDR1 SGHRS, CDR2 YFSETQ. The CDR3 DNA reads TGCGCCAGCAGCTTGGCTCAGGGCTCCTACAATGAGCAGTTCTTC. This encodes CASSLAQGSYNEQFF.

The rearrangement links TRBV5-4 to TRBJ1-6; a possible D gene is TRBD1 (6 bases). The germline V and J ends were trimmed by 2 bases and 7 bases, with 13 bases remaining between them. The CDR3 consists of 15 residues. Germline V gene data show CDR1 as SGHNT and CDR2 as YYREEE (reference sequence). As DNA, the CDR3 is TGTGCCAGCAGCTTTGAACAGGGTTTGAATTCACCCCTCCACTTT. The encoded protein is CASSFEQGLNSPLHF. The entire variable domain, with the rest obtained from reference TRBV5-4 and TRBJ1-6, is as follows: ETGVTQSPTHLIKTRGQQVTLRCSSQSGHNTVSWYQQALGQGPQFIFQYYREEENGRGNFPPRFSGLQFPNYSSELNVNALELDDSALYLCASSFEQGLNSPLHFGNGTRLTVT.

The CDR3 loop is CASSSNSGGSETQYF. The CDR3 DNA follows: TGCGCCAGCAGCTCCAATAGCGGGGGGTCGGAGACCCAGTACTTC. The chain is built from TRBV5-1 and TRBJ2-5, with TRBD2 matching 10 bases. The CDR3 sequence is 15 residues long. The germline V gene encodes CDR1 SGHRS and CDR2 YFSETQ. V was pared by 3 bases and J by 5 bases, with 7 bases of the junction left unmatched.

The chain couples TRBV16 to TRBJ1-1, with a tentative D call TRBD1 (6 bases). V was shortened by 4 bases and J by 4 bases, with 19 bases between the two germline ends. The CDR3 sequence is 16 residues long. Germline V gene lookup returns CDR1 KGHSY and CDR2 FQNENV. The CDR3 reads CASSPPGGGAGTEAFF. CDR3 coding DNA: TGTGCCAGCAGCCCCCCGGGGGGGGGCGCAGGCACTGAAGCTTTCTTT.